The source of this T cell receptor beta chain is a study of T-cell memory formation after mild COVID-19. On the study more broadly: Largely, the TCR clusters proved donor specific. The study's findings and limits: Clones contracting day 15 to 85 were balanced CD4/CD8; later expanders leaned CD4+. Unconfirmed was the SARS-CoV-2 specificity of second-wave clones that peaked on day 37.

The germline V gene has CDR1 SGHTA and CDR2 FQGNSA. CDR3 length: 15 amino acids. V lost 0 bases, J lost 1 base, and 9 bases lay in between. Note on this clonotype: Its antigen remains unidentified.

5'RACE, which relied on constant-segment primers, yielded TCR alpha and TCR beta cDNA libraries carrying sample barcodes and UMIs. MiXCR was run by TCRdb on the 5' RACE reads, yielding one entry per CDR3 protein. The sample lists 100,000 to 120,000 distinct CDR3 sequences; 15% to 20% were seen once. The sequenced sample was PBMCs or a T cell subset sorted from them (not recorded which). This chain joins TRBV7-2 and TRBJ2-5; TRBD1 is a possible D gene (6 bases). The receptor was derived from a man aged 18 to 35 who had mild COVID-19 (a few samples of this study predate the infection). Cell type and time point are not known. This chain's CDR3 is CASSLARGSQETQYF. Written as DNA, the CDR3 is TGTGCCAGCAGCTTAGCCAGGGGAAGCCAAGAGACCCAGTACTTC.